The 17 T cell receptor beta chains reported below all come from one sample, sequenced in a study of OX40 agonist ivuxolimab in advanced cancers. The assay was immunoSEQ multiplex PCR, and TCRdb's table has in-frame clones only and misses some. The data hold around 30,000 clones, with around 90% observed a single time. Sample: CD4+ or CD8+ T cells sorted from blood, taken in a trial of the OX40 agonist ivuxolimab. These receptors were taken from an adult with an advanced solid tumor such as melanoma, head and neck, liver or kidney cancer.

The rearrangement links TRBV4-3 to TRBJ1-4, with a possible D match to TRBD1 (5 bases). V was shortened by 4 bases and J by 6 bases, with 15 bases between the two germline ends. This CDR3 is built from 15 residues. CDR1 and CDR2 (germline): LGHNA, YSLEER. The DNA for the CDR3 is TGCGCCAGCAGCCCTGGGCCCAGGGAAGATGAAAAACTGTTTTTT. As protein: CASSPGPREDEKLFF.

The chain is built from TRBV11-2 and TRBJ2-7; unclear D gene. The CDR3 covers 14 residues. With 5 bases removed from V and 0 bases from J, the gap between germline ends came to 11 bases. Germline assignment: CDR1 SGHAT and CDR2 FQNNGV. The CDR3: CASSPQDNSYEQYF. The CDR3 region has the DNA TGTGCCAGCAGCCCGCAGGATAACTCCTACGAGCAGTACTTC.

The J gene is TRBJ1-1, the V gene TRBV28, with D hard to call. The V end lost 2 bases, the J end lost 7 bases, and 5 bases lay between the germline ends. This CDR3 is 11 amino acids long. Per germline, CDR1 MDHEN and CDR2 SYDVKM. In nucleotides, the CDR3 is TGTGCCAGCAGTTTAGGATATGAAGCTTTCTTT. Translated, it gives CASSLGYEAFF.

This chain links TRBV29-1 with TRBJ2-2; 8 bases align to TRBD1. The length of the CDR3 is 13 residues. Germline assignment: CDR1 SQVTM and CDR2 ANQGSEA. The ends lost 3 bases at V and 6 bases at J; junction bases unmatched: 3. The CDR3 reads CSVDQTGAGELFF. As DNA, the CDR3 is TGCAGCGTTGATCAGACAGGGGCCGGGGAGCTGTTTTTT.

The DNA of the CDR3 is TGTGCCAGCATTCCCCAGTATCTCACCGGGGAGCTGTTTTTT. This sequence encodes CASIPQYLTGELFF. The V call is TRBV6-1, the J call TRBJ2-2; D is unclear. This CDR3 region has 14 residues. V was clipped by 7 bases and J by 4 bases, with 13 bases between them. Germline V lookup: CDR1 MNHNS, CDR2 SASEGT.

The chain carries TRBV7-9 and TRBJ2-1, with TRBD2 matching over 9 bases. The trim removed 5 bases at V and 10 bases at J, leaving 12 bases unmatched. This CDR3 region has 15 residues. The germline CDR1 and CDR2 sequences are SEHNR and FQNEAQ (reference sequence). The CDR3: CASSLSGGPKEEQFF. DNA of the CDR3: TGTGCCAGCAGCCTTAGCGGGGGCCCGAAGGAGGAGCAGTTCTTC.

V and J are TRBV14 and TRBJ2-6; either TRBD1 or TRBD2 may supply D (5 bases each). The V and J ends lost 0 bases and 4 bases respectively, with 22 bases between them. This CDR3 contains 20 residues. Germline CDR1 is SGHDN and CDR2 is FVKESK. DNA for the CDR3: TGTGCCAGCAGCCAAGATATTGGGACGAAAGAGAGGTTGGGGGCCAACGTCCTGACTTTC. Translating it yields CASSQDIGTKERLGANVLTF.

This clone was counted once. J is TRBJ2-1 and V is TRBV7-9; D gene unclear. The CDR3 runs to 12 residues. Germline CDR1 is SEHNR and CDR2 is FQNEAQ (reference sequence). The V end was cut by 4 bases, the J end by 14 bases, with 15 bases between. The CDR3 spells CASSSALAVEFF. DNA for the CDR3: TGTGCCAGCAGCTCGGCTTTGGCGGTGGAGTTCTTC.

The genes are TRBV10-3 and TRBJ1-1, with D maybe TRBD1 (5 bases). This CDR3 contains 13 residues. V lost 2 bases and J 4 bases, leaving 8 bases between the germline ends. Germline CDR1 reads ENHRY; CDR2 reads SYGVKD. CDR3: CAISEGALTEAFF. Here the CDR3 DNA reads TGTGCCATCAGTGAGGGGGCGCTCACTGAAGCTTTCTTT.

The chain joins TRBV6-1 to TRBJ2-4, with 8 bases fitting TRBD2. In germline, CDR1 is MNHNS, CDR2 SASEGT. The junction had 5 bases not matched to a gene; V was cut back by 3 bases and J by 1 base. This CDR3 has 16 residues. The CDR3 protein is CASSDLAGWAKNIQYF. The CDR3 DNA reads TGTGCCAGCAGTGATTTAGCGGGGTGGGCCAAAAACATTCAGTACTTC.

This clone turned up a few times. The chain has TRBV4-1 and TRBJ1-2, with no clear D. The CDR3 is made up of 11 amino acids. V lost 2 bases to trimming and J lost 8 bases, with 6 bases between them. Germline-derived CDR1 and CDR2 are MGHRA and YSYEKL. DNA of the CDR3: TGCGCCAGCAGCCAATACGGAGGCTACACCTTC. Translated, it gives CASSQYGGYTF.

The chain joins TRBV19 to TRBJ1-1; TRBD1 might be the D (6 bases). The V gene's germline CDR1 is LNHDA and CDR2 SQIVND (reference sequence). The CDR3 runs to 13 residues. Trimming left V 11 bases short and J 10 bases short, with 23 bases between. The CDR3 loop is CAVTRDTGRGAFF. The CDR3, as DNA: TGTGCCGTTACCCGGGACACGGGAAGGGGAGCTTTCTTT.

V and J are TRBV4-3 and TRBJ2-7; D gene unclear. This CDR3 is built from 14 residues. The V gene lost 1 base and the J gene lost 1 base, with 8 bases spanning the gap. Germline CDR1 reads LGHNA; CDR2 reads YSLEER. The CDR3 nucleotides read TGCGCCAGCAGCCAAGGGAGTGGGTCCTACGAGCAGTACTTC. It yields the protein CASSQGSGSYEQYF.

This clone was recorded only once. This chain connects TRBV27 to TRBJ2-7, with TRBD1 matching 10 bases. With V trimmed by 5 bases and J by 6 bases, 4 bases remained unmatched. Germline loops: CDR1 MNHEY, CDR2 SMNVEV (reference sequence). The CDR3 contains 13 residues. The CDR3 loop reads CASSPGTGVEQYF. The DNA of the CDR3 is TGTGCCAGCAGTCCCGGGACAGGGGTCGAGCAGTACTTC.

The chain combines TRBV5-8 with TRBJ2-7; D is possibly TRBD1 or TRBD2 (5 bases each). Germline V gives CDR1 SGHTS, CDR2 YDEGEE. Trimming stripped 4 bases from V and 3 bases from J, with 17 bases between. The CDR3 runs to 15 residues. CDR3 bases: TGTGCCAGCAGCCGGGGCCAAACAGCGTTCTACGAGCAGTACTTC. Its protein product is CASSRGQTAFYEQYF.

CDR3 sequence reads: CASSFGGLGDYEQYF. DNA for the CDR3: TGTGCCAGCAGTTTCGGGGGGCTCGGAGACTACGAGCAGTACTTC. This sequence joins TRBV9 and TRBJ2-7; weak D call: TRBD2 (7 bases). The ends were cut back, 5 bases at V and 3 bases at J, with 18 bases in the middle. Germline CDR1 and CDR2: SGDLS and YYNGEE. This CDR3 region has 15 residues.

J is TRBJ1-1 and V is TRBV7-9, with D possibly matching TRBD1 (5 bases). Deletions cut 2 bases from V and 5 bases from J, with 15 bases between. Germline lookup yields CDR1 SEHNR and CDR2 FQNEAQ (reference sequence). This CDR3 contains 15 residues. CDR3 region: CASSLPRGGDTEAFF. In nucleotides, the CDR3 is TGTGCCAGCAGCTTACCCCGGGGAGGGGATACTGAAGCTTTCTTT.